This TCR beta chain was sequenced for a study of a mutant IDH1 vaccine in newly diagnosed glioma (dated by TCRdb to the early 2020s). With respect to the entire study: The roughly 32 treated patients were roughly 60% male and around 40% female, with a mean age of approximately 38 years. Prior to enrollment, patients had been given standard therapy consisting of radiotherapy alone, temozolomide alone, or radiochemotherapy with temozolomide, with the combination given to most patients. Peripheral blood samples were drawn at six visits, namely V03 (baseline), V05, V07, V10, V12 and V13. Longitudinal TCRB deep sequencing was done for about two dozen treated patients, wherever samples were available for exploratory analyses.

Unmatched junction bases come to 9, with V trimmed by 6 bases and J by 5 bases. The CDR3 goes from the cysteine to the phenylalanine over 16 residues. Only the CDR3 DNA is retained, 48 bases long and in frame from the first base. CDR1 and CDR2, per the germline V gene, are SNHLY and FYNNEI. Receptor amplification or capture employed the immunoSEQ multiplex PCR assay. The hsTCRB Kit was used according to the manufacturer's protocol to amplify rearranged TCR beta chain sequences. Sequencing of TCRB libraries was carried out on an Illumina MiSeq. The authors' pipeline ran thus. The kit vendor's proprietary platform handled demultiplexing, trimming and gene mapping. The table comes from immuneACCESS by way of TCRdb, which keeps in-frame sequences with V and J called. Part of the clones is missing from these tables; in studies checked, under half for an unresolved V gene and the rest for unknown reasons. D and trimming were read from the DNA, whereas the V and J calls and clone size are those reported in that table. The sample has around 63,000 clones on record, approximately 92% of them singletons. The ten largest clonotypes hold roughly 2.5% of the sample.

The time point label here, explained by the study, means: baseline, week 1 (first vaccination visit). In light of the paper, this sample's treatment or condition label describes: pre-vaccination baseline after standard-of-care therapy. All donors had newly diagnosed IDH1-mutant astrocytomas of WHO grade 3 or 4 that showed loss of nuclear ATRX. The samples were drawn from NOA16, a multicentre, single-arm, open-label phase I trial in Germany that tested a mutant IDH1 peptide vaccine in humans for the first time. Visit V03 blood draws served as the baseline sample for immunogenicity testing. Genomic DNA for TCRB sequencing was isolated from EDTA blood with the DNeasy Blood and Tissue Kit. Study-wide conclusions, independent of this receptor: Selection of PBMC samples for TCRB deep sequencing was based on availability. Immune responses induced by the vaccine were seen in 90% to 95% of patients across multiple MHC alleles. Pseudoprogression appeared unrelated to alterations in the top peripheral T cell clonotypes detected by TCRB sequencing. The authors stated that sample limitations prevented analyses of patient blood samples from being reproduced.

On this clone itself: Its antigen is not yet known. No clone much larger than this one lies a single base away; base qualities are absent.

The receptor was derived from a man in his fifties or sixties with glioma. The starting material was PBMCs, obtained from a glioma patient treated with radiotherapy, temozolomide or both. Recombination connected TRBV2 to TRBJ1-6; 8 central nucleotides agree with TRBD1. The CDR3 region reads CASRNQLTGDNSPLHF. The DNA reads TGTGCCAGCAGAAATCAACTGACAGGGGATAATTCACCCCTCCACTTT. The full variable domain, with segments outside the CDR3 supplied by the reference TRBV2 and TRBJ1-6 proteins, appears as EPEVTQTPSHQVTQMGQEVILRCVPISNHLYFYWYRQILGQKVEFLVSFYNNEISEKSEIFDDQFSVERPDGSNFTLKIRSTKLEDSAMYFCASRNQLTGDNSPLHFGNGTRLTVT.